The present entry profiles one TCR beta chain with its context. Antigen: not known. V was shortened by 5 bases and J by 0 bases, with 14 bases between the two germline ends. The V gene's germline CDR1 is MNHEY and CDR2 SMNVEV (reference sequence). The CDR3 runs 16 residues. The record originates from a study of shared clonotypes between healthy human individuals. On the study more broadly: Researchers assigned three CD4 naive, three CD4 memory, two CD8 naive and one CD8 memory plate to each donor. Study results and limitations: Exclusively blood specimens were collected; tissue repertoires likely differ. Sorted-subset sequencing was shown by rarefaction to be incomplete despite large depth. The generation probabilities recorded for non-shared clonotypes fell below those of clonotypes shared by all four donors.

Here immunoSEQ multiplex PCR was the method, and the copy in TCRdb shows in-frame clones only, minus some. The data show approximately 110,000 clones, with around 71% seen just once and approximately 24% held by the top ten. The receptor's source is a woman younger than 45 in good health. The sample taken for sequencing was memory CD8+ T cells sorted from blood. Sample subset: CD45RO+ cells pooled with CCR7-negative TemRA cells. The chain uses TRBV27 and TRBJ1-5; perhaps TRBD1 as D (6 bases). CDR3 in amino acids: CASSPDRPYSNQPQHF. In nucleotides, the CDR3 is TGTGCCAGCAGTCCCGACAGGCCATATAGCAATCAGCCCCAGCATTTT.